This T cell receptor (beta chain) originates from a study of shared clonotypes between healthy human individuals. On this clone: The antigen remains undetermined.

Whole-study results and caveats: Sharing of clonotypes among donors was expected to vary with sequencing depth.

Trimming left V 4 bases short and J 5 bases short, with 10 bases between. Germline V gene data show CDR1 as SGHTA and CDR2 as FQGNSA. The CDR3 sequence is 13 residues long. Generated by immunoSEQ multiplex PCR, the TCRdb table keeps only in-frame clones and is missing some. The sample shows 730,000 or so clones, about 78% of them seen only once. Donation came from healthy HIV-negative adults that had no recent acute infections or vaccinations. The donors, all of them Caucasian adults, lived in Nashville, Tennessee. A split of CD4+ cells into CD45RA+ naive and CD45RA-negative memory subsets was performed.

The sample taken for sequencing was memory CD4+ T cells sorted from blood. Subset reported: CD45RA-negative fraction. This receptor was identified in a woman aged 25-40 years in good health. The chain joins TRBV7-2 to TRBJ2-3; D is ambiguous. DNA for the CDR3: TGTGCCAGCAGCTCCCTCTGGGGAGATACGCAGTATTTT. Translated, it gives CASSSLWGDTQYF.